This TCR beta chain was obtained from a study of blood T cells in healthy people across ages. Primers used in a second PCR of roughly 6 to 11 cycles were a sample-barcoded 5' primer and a J-beta primer mix. TCRdb analysed the 5' RACE reads with MiXCR anew, one entry per CDR3 protein. This table has about 1.1 million distinct CDR3 sequences, roughly two fifths appearing once. V gave up 5 bases and J gave up 0 bases, with 10 bases separating them. Germline V CDR1 and CDR2: DFQATT, SNEGSKA (reference sequence). CDR3 size: 13 residues. This clonotype was obtained from a man aged 18 to 29 in good health. The chain recombines TRBV20-1 with TRBJ1-1; D call uncertain. Sequencing used blood. The DNA for the CDR3 is TGCAGTGCTGCCCTCTCAATGAACACTGAAGCTTTCTTT. It encodes CSAALSMNTEAFF.